This TCR beta chain was observed in a study of blood T cell repertoires in COVID-19. Study in general: Sample material is recorded as cDNA or gDNA derived from T cells, B-cell-depleted T cells, or PBMCs.

Under the authors' procedure: Amplified reference gene primers provided the basis for estimating nucleated cell counts. TCRdb's table, derived via immunoSEQ multiplex PCR, lists solely in-frame clones and lacks some. V, J and clone size were drawn from that table, and D and trimming were deduced from the DNA. The data hold some 250,000 clones, with approximately 87% observed a single time. Trimming at V came to 0 bases and at J to 5 bases, leaving 9 bases not matched to a gene. Germline CDR1 is SGHRS and CDR2 is YFSETQ. This CDR3 region has 17 residues. The sequenced sample consisted of peripheral blood. This chain uses TRBV5-1 with TRBJ2-3, with 10 nucleotides matching TRBD2. This clonotype was obtained from a woman in her twenties or thirties with COVID-19, enrolled during active disease. The CDR3 region has the DNA TGCGCCAGCAGCTTGGCCGGTAGCGGGGGGCTTCAAGATACGCAGTATTTT. Its translation: CASSLAGSGGLQDTQYF.